The clone carrying this TCR beta chain was counted at least ten times. Trimming took 3 bases from V and 0 from J, leaving 5 bases between them. The germline CDR1 and CDR2 sequences are SGHRS and YFSETQ. CDR3 length: 13 amino acids. Using its own MiXCR run on the 5' RACE reads, TCRdb lists one record per CDR3 protein. The table has about 55,000 distinct CDR3 sequences, 17% seen once. The J gene is TRBJ2-3, the V gene TRBV5-1; D call uncertain. Sequencing used naive CD4+ T cells sorted from blood. Subset specified: naive CD4+ T cells, CD4+CD45RA+CD25-. The receptor was isolated from a female donor with breast cancer. For the CDR3, the DNA is TGCGCCAGCAGCTGGGGTAGCACAGATACGCAGTATTTT. It encodes CASSWGSTDTQYF.